What follows is one T cell receptor (beta chain) and its context. The CDR3 is made up of 17 amino acids. The trim removed 3 bases at V and 5 bases at J, leaving 11 bases unmatched. Germline V gene data show CDR1 as SGDLS and CDR2 as YYNGEE. These data come from a study of blood T cells in healthy people across ages. On the study more broadly: About one barcoded beta molecule was captured per two T cells (by template switching).

With a J-beta primer mix and a sample-barcoded 5' primer, a second PCR ran roughly 6 to 11 cycles. Tagging of each cDNA molecule was performed by a template-switch adaptor with 12 random nucleotides. TCRdb recomputed calls from the 5' RACE reads with MiXCR, one row per CDR3 protein. The sample holds more than 650,000 distinct CDR3 sequences, approximately 21% seen once. This TCR derives from a man between 65 and 80 years old in good health. The sequenced sample consisted of blood. The chain couples TRBV9 to TRBJ2-6; TRBD1 aligns across 7 bases. CDR3 sequence reads: CASSDRQGTLRANVLTF. CDR3 nucleotide sequence: TGTGCCAGCAGCGATCGACAGGGAACTCTACGGGCCAACGTCCTGACTTTC.